This TCR beta chain was identified in a study of human CD8 memory T cell subsets. Study-wide findings and caveats: Repertoires of stem-like memory and precursor exhausted T cells showed minimal mutual overlap. T cells showing similarly high diversity were the stem-like memory and precursor exhausted cells, not the effector memory cells.

Details on this clonotype: Its specificity is not known.

The CDR3 is made up of 16 amino acids. Germline assignment: CDR1 LGHNA and CDR2 YSLEER. Scientists made TCR beta libraries using UMI-labeled 5' RACE. In the original workflow: Whatever TCR beta library was examined, it held from several thousand up to roughly 18,000 functional CDR3 beta clonotypes. TCRdb reprocessed the 5' RACE reads and stores each CDR3 protein as one record, lacking DNA. These V and J calls originate from TCRdb's pipeline instead of the authors' own analysis. Recorded for this sample: 15,000 or so distinct CDR3 sequences. This rearrangement joins TRBV4-3 to TRBJ1-4; TCRdb gives TRBD1 as the D gene, but with no DNA this cannot be confirmed. This clonotype was sampled from a human donor in good health. The source material was CD8+ stem-like memory T cells (TSCM and TCM) sorted from PBMCs. Documented subset: stem-like memory CD8 T cells (TSTEM), CCR7+ PD-1- TIGIT-. CDR3 loop: CASSQESQGADEKLFF.